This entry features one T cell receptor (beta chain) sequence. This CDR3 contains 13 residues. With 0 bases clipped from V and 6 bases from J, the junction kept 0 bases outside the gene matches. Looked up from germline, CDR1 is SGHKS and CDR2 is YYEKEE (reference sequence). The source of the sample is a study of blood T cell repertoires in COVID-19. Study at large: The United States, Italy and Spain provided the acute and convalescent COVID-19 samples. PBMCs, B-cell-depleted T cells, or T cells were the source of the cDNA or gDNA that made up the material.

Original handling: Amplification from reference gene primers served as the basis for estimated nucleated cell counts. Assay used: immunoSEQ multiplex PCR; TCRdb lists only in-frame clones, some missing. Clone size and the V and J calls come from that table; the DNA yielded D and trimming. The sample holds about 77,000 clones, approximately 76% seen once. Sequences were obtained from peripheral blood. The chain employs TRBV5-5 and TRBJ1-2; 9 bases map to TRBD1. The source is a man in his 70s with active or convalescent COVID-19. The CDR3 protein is CASSLGQGDGYTF. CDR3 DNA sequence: TGTGCCAGCAGCTTGGGACAGGGGGATGGCTACACCTTC.